This entry concerns a single T cell receptor beta chain. This record belongs to a study of blood T cell repertoires in COVID-19. Assay used: immunoSEQ multiplex PCR; TCRdb lists only in-frame clones, some missing. The sample lists approximately 85,000 clones, almost 95% seen once, with about 5.9% in the top ten. Trimming removed 0 bases from V and 2 bases from J; junction bases left unmatched: 5. This CDR3 is built from 17 residues. Germline V CDR1 and CDR2: SGHAT, FQNNGV. The sequence was collected from a woman aged 55-75 years with active COVID-19. Material: peripheral blood. The V gene is TRBV11-2, the J gene TRBJ2-1; 9 nucleotides align to TRBD2. The DNA of the CDR3 is TGTGCCAGCAGCTTAGAGGGCGGGGGGGCCCCCTACAATGAGCAGTTCTTC. It specifies CASSLEGGGAPYNEQFF.